The next 8 T cell receptor beta chains were all read from a single sample in a study of T cell responses to AZD1222 COVID-19 vaccine. The protocol was immunoSEQ multiplex PCR, while the TCRdb copy is restricted to in-frame clones and leaves out a portion. The table has about 170,000 clones, around nine tenths seen once. The starting material was peripheral blood, obtained 28 days after the second AZD1222 dose. Receptors were obtained from an adult who received the AZD1222 COVID-19 vaccine.

V usage is TRBV7-8 and J usage is TRBJ2-7; 9 bases align to TRBD2. The trim removed 4 bases at V and 5 bases at J, leaving 3 bases unmatched. Germline V gene data show CDR1 as SGHVS and CDR2 as FQNEAQ. The CDR3 is 13 residues long. CDR3 coding DNA: TGTGCCAGCAGCTCTAGCGGGGTCCACGAGCAGTACTTC. This gives the protein CASSSSGVHEQYF.

The gene calls are TRBV9 and TRBJ2-7; maybe TRBD2 (6 bases). V lost 2 bases, J lost 7 bases, and 13 bases lay in between. The CDR3 extends over 13 amino acids. Germline V gene data show CDR1 as SGDLS and CDR2 as YYNGEE. The CDR3 reads CASSVVMGGEQYF. For the CDR3, the DNA is TGTGCCAGCAGCGTGGTAATGGGGGGAGAGCAGTACTTC.

The V and J genes are TRBV19 and TRBJ1-1; D gene ambiguous. Germline V gene lookup returns CDR1 LNHDA and CDR2 SQIVND (reference sequence). The V and J ends lost 1 base and 7 bases respectively, with 19 bases between them. This CDR3 is 16 amino acids long. For the CDR3, the DNA is TGTGCCAGTAGTATAGGGGTAGCGGTTGGCGGAAGTGAAGCTTTCTTT. This gives the protein CASSIGVAVGGSEAFF.

The chain recombines TRBV7-8 with TRBJ2-3, with TRBD1 identical over 7 bases. V shed 4 bases and J 1 base; nucleotides not matched to a gene: 8. The CDR3 is 16 residues long. The germline V gene encodes CDR1 SGHVS and CDR2 FQNEAQ. For the CDR3, the DNA is TGTGCCAGCAGCTCGATTACAGGGGATGGCACAGATACGCAGTATTTT. Translation gives CASSSITGDGTDTQYF.

The rearrangement uses TRBV5-1 and TRBJ1-5, with unresolved D. With 5 bases removed from V and 0 bases from J, the gap between germline ends came to 12 bases. Per germline, CDR1 SGHRS and CDR2 YFSETQ. This CDR3 is 15 amino acids long. CDR3 sequence: CASSPDGYSNQPQHF. CDR3 nucleotide sequence: TGCGCCAGCAGTCCCGACGGTTATAGCAATCAGCCCCAGCATTTT. Full variable domain (outside the CDR3, taken from reference TRBV5-1 and TRBJ1-5): KAGVTQTPRYLIKTRGQQVTLSCSPISGHRSVSWYQQTPGQGLQFLFEYFSETQRNKGNFPGRFSGRQFSNSRSEMNVSTLELGDSALYLCASSPDGYSNQPQHFGDGTRLSIL.

This clone was detected once. This chain joins TRBV27 and TRBJ1-1; D possibly corresponds to TRBD1 (6 bases). The CDR3 is made up of 15 amino acids. V was cut by 3 bases and J by 2 bases, with 13 bases left in between. Germline CDR1 MNHEY, CDR2 SMNVEV (reference sequence). In DNA, the CDR3 is TGTGCCAGCAGTTTGGACAGAAGAATCAACACTGAAGCTTTCTTT. It encodes CASSLDRRINTEAFF.

The rearrangement links TRBV5-5 to TRBJ1-5; TRBD1 matches 9 bases. Germline CDR1 SGHKS, CDR2 YYEKEE (reference sequence). Germline trimming cut 4 bases from V and 3 bases from J; bases unmatched to any gene: 5. The CDR3 is 15 residues long. The CDR3 loop reads CASSPWTGDNQPQHF. The CDR3 bases are TGTGCCAGCAGCCCCTGGACAGGGGACAATCAGCCCCAGCATTTT.

The chain couples TRBV6-2 or TRBV6-3 to TRBJ2-3; 8 bases line up with TRBD2. The CDR3 has 17 residues. CDR1 and CDR2 (germline): MNHEY, SVGEGT. Germline trimming cut 2 bases from V and 2 bases from J; bases unmatched to any gene: 9. CDR3 protein: CASSYPSRGGPTDTQYF. CDR3 sequence (DNA): TGTGCCAGCAGTTACCCCTCCCGGGGGGGCCCCACAGATACGCAGTATTTT.